This T cell receptor (beta chain) was identified in a study of blood T cells in healthy people across ages. General study points: Correlation between TCR beta diversity and naive T cell percentage was strong. Per-million-T-cell TCR beta diversity fell roughly linearly with age. Aged donors had fewer naive CD4+ cells and lower diversity than long-lived donors.

The V end was cut by 5 bases, the J end by 0 bases, with 13 bases between. This CDR3 is 15 amino acids long. A second 7 to 11 cycle PCR used barcoded and J-beta primers. TCRdb reprocessed the 5' RACE reads with MiXCR, giving one entry per CDR3 protein. The sample carries roughly 800,000 distinct CDR3 sequences, 58% recorded once. Each of the donors had 8 to 10 milliliters of peripheral blood drawn into EDTA-treated Vacutainer tubes. This clonotype has more than one count but fewer than ten. The target antigen is unknown. Sequences were obtained from blood. The chain has TRBV12-3 or TRBV12-4 and TRBJ1-2; no clear D gene. The receptor comes from a man between 25 and 39 years old in good health. CDR3 bases: TGTGCCAGCAGTGGATCGATCGTAGCTAACTATGGCTACACCTTC. It yields the protein CASSGSIVANYGYTF.